Below are 31 T cell receptor beta chains sequenced from a single sample in a study of PD-L1 blockade in urothelial cancer. Using immunoSEQ multiplex PCR, the repertoire was profiled, and TCRdb retains in-frame clones only, with some absent. The sample comprises 23,000 or so clones, less than 85% of which are singletons, and more than 1.5% rests with the top ten. Noted time point: peripheral blood 6 weeks after treatment start. The sequences come from PBMCs, collected around atezolizumab (anti-PD-L1) treatment. Receptors were obtained from a man in his sixties or seventies with urothelial cancer.

A few counts support this clone. J is TRBJ1-5 and V is TRBV9; D is perhaps TRBD1 (6 bases). V was clipped by 3 bases and J by 1 base, with 11 bases between them. Per the germline V gene, CDR1 is SGDLS and CDR2 is YYNGEE. The CDR3 runs 15 residues. CDR3 region: CASSAGVWSNQPQHF. The CDR3 DNA is TGTGCCAGCAGCGCAGGGGTTTGGAGCAATCAGCCCCAGCATTTT.

The chain is built from TRBV4-2 and TRBJ2-7; maybe TRBD1 (5 bases). V lost 0 bases and J 2 bases, leaving 11 bases between the germline ends. From germline, CDR1 is LGHNA and CDR2 YNFKEQ. The CDR3 covers 15 residues. CDR3: CASSQDPQETYEQYF. The CDR3 DNA follows: TGTGCCAGCAGCCAAGATCCACAGGAGACCTACGAGCAGTACTTC.

The chain has TRBV19 and TRBJ2-3; the match to TRBD2 covers 8 bases. The CDR3 contains 17 residues. Germline CDR1 is LNHDA and CDR2 is SQIVND (reference sequence). With V trimmed by 3 bases and J by 5 bases, 13 bases remained unmatched. The CDR3 here is CASSIGTTSGGGDTQYF. The CDR3 DNA sequence: TGTGCCAGTAGTATCGGAACAACTAGCGGTGGCGGAGATACGCAGTATTTT.

This chain uses TRBV9 with TRBJ1-1, with a tentative D call TRBD1 (5 bases). CDR1 SGDLS and CDR2 YYNGEE come from the germline V gene. This CDR3 comprises 13 residues. V was pared by 0 bases and J by 3 bases, with 6 bases between. CDR3 region: CASSVETDTEAFF. The DNA of the CDR3 is TGTGCCAGCAGCGTAGAGACAGACACTGAAGCTTTCTTT.

This chain links TRBV5-8 with TRBJ2-2; the D gene is possibly TRBD2 (7 bases). CDR1 is SGHTS and CDR2 is YDEGEE in the germline V gene. This CDR3 has 12 residues. The CDR3 coding sequence is TGTGCGGGCGGGGGCGACACCGGGGAGCTGTTTTTT. This encodes CAGGGDTGELFF.

This chain joins TRBV10-3 and TRBJ2-3, with 8 bases lining up with TRBD2. Germline trimming cut 3 bases from V and 0 bases from J; bases unmatched to any gene: 5. This CDR3 is built from 16 residues. Germline V CDR1 and CDR2: ENHRY, SYGVKD. CDR3 amino acids: CAISDPGGVSTDTQYF. In DNA, the CDR3 is TGTGCCATCAGTGACCCGGGAGGGGTGAGCACAGATACGCAGTATTTT.

The chain has TRBV6-4 and TRBJ1-4; D perhaps matches TRBD1 (5 bases). Germline loops: CDR1 MRHNA, CDR2 SNTAGT. This CDR3 is built from 15 residues. V was pared by 0 bases and J by 7 bases, with 12 bases between. The CDR3 region is CASSDSGQGGEKLFF. The CDR3 DNA is TGTGCCAGCAGTGACTCGGGGCAGGGAGGTGAAAAACTGTTTTTT.

The genes are TRBV5-1 and TRBJ1-5; D is uncertain. This CDR3 region has 15 residues. V was clipped by 0 bases and J by 9 bases, with 16 bases between them. Per the germline V gene, CDR1 is SGHRS and CDR2 is YFSETQ. The CDR3 loop is CASSLEGGPGRPQHF. The CDR3 DNA follows: TGCGCCAGCAGCTTGGAGGGCGGGCCTGGGCGGCCCCAGCATTTT. Combining the CDR3 with reference TRBV5-1 and TRBJ1-5 gives the whole variable domain KAGVTQTPRYLIKTRGQQVTLSCSPISGHRSVSWYQQTPGQGLQFLFEYFSETQRNKGNFPGRFSGRQFSNSRSEMNVSTLELGDSALYLCASSLEGGPGRPQHFGDGTRLSIL.

V gene TRBV7-9 combines with J gene TRBJ1-1; no firm D call. The CDR3 contains 11 residues. Germline loops: CDR1 SEHNR, CDR2 FQNEAQ (reference sequence). Trimming pared 3 bases from V and 7 bases from J, leaving 6 bases between. CDR3 sequence: CASSFEIEAFF. The CDR3 DNA sequence: TGTGCCAGCAGCTTCGAGATTGAAGCTTTCTTT.

The gene calls are TRBV5-5 and TRBJ1-2; 7 bases fit TRBD1. V lost 3 bases, J lost 5 bases, and 7 bases stayed unmatched. Germline-derived CDR1 and CDR2 are SGHKS and YYEKEE (reference sequence). The CDR3 sequence is 14 residues long. Here the CDR3 DNA reads TGTGCCAGCAGCTCCGCGGGACAGACTTATGGCTACACCTTC. Protein product: CASSSAGQTYGYTF.

This clone has only a few counts. The CDR3 sequence is CASRGQGFAEAFF. CDR3 nucleotide sequence: TGCGCCAGCAGAGGACAGGGTTTCGCTGAAGCTTTCTTT. V and J are TRBV4-1 and TRBJ1-1; 8 nucleotides agree with TRBD1. This CDR3 is 13 amino acids long. Germline CDR1 reads MGHRA; CDR2 reads YSYEKL. J was trimmed by 6 bases and V by 6 bases; bases with no gene match: 6.

This chain joins TRBV7-2 and TRBJ2-7; unclear D gene. The CDR3 contains 13 residues. V gave up 1 base and J gave up 7 bases, with 11 bases separating them. Per germline, CDR1 SGHTA and CDR2 FQGNSA. The CDR3 is CASSLGALREQYF. Written as DNA, the CDR3 is TGTGCCAGCAGCTTAGGTGCCTTGAGGGAGCAGTACTTC.

The chain carries TRBV28 and TRBJ1-2; perhaps TRBD1 as D (6 bases). There are 14 residues in the CDR3. V was pared by 5 bases and J by 4 bases, with 14 bases between. Germline CDR1 reads MDHEN; CDR2 reads SYDVKM. CDR3 residues: CASSPGQTSYGYTF. The CDR3 nucleotides are TGTGCCAGCAGTCCCGGACAGACATCCTATGGCTACACCTTC.

The chain carries TRBV12-5 and TRBJ2-7; possible D gene TRBD2, 5 bases. V lost 6 bases, J lost 0 bases, and 18 bases lay in between. The CDR3 spans 16 residues. CDR1 and CDR2 (germline): LGHNT, FRNRAP. The CDR3 reads CASGLDLRSPSYEQYF. CDR3 nucleotide sequence: TGTGCTAGTGGACTGGACTTGCGGAGCCCCTCCTACGAGCAGTACTTC.

The V and J genes are TRBV7-9 and TRBJ2-7; 7 nucleotides match TRBD2. There are 14 residues in the CDR3. J lost 5 bases, V lost 4 bases, and 8 bases had no gene match. Germline V gene sequence: CDR1 SEHNR, CDR2 FQNEAQ (reference sequence). Here the CDR3 reads CASSYGGTSNEQYF. CDR3 sequence (DNA): TGTGCCAGCAGCTACGGGGGGACGTCTAACGAGCAGTACTTC.

This clone was seen only once. The J gene is TRBJ1-1, the V gene TRBV28; 7 bases line up with TRBD1. CDR3 length: 11 amino acids. Germline CDR1 MDHEN, CDR2 SYDVKM. Trimming cost V 6 bases and J 10 bases; bases outside gene matches: 5. CDR3 coding DNA: TGTGCCAGCAGCCTGACAGGGCGAGCTTTCTTT. This translates into CASSLTGRAFF.

This sequence joins TRBV14 and TRBJ2-1; TRBD1 agrees at 9 bases. The CDR3 contains 14 residues. V dropped 1 base and J dropped 5; count of bases not matched to a gene: 0. Per germline, CDR1 SGHDN and CDR2 FVKESK. The CDR3 DNA is TGTGCCAGCAGCCAAGGGGACAGGGACAATGAGCAGTTCTTC. Translated: CASSQGDRDNEQFF. Supplemented by reference TRBV14 and TRBJ2-1, the full variable domain reads EAGVTQFPSHSVIEKGQTVTLRCDPISGHDNLYWYRRVMGKEIKFLLHFVKESKQDESGMPNNRFLAERTGGTYSTLKVQPAELEDSGVYFCASSQGDRDNEQFFGPGTRLTVL.

The CDR3 coding sequence is TGCGCCAGCAGCTCGGACAGTGGCTATAATTCACCCCTCCACTTT. Its protein product is CASSSDSGYNSPLHF. V is TRBV5-1 and J is TRBJ1-6, with D maybe TRBD1 (6 bases). Germline loops: CDR1 SGHRS, CDR2 YFSETQ. The CDR3 extends over 15 amino acids. The V end lost 3 bases, the J end lost 3 bases, and 10 bases lay between the germline ends.

This CDR3 reads CASSREGRGNQPQHF. Here the CDR3 DNA reads TGTGCCAGTAGTAGGGAGGGCAGGGGTAATCAGCCCCAGCATTTT. V and J are TRBV19 and TRBJ1-5, with TRBD1 as a possible D gene (6 bases). The CDR3 contains 15 residues. Deletions cut 4 bases from V and 4 bases from J, with 14 bases between. Germline CDR1 is LNHDA and CDR2 is SQIVND (reference sequence).

The rearrangement joins TRBV7-8 to TRBJ1-5; D may be TRBD1 (6 bases). V was cut by 6 bases and J by 4 bases, with 7 bases left in between. The CDR3 runs 12 residues. Germline assignment: CDR1 SGHVS and CDR2 FQNEAQ. The CDR3 nucleotides are TGTGCCAGCAGTCAGGGGAATCAGCCCCAGCATTTT. Translated, it gives CASSQGNQPQHF.

The chain combines TRBV19 with TRBJ1-1, with D unclear. Trimming left V 3 bases short and J 2 bases short, with 13 bases between. CDR1 LNHDA and CDR2 SQIVND come from the germline V gene (reference sequence). This CDR3 region has 15 residues. This CDR3 is CASSMRSGTNTEAFF. The CDR3 region has the DNA TGTGCCAGTAGTATGAGGTCCGGAACCAACACTGAAGCTTTCTTT.

V is TRBV19 and J is TRBJ2-6; D remains unclear. Germline-derived CDR1 and CDR2 are LNHDA and SQIVND (reference sequence). This CDR3 is built from 15 residues. V was pared by 4 bases and J by 0 bases, with 7 bases between. The CDR3 DNA reads TGTGCCAGTAGTACACGAGACTCTGGGGCCAACGTCCTGACTTTC. This translates into CASSTRDSGANVLTF.

The J gene is TRBJ2-1, the V gene TRBV7-6, with D possibly being TRBD2 (5 bases). This CDR3 is 12 amino acids long. From germline, CDR1 is SGHVS and CDR2 FNYEAQ. V was pared by 6 bases and J by 7 bases, with 10 bases between. The CDR3 DNA reads as TGTGCCAGCAGTCCTACGGGGAATGAGCAGTTCTTC. Its protein is CASSPTGNEQFF.

This clone has only one observation. The rearrangement links TRBV9 to TRBJ2-3; maybe TRBD2 (6 bases). CDR1 and CDR2 from the germline V gene are SGDLS and YYNGEE. The CDR3 consists of 15 residues. V lost 2 bases to trimming and J lost 1 base, with 11 bases between them. In nucleotides, the CDR3 is TGTGCCAGCAGCGTGACGGGAGAGGGCACAGATACGCAGTATTTT. It specifies CASSVTGEGTDTQYF.

The chain has TRBV5-6 and TRBJ2-1, with 9 nucleotides matching TRBD1. Trimming at V came to 0 bases and at J to 7 bases, leaving 2 bases not matched to a gene. The CDR3 runs to 14 residues. Germline V gene sequence: CDR1 SGHDT, CDR2 YYEEEE. CDR3 in DNA: TGTGCCAGCAGCTTGGCCGACAGGGGGAATGAGCAGTTCTTC. Residues: CASSLADRGNEQFF.

This clone rates as medium-sized (0.01 to 0.1%). The genes are TRBV7-9 and TRBJ2-2; D is undetermined. The V gene lost 5 bases and the J gene lost 1 base, with 8 bases spanning the gap. Germline-derived CDR1 and CDR2 are SEHNR and FQNEAQ (reference sequence). The CDR3 has 14 amino acids. The CDR3 is CASSAHRNTGELFF. CDR3 nucleotides: TGTGCCAGCAGCGCGCATCGGAACACCGGGGAGCTGTTTTTT.

This chain uses TRBV2 with TRBJ2-3, with TRBD2 identical over 11 bases. This CDR3 has 13 amino acids. The trim removed 4 bases at V and 7 bases at J, leaving 1 base unmatched. The germline CDR1 and CDR2 sequences are SNHLY and FYNNEI. This CDR3 reads CASSASGGYTQYF. The CDR3, as DNA: TGTGCCAGCAGTGCTAGCGGGGGGTATACGCAGTATTTT. The full variable domain, in which reference TRBV2 and TRBJ2-3 provide the parts outside the CDR3, is EPEVTQTPSHQVTQMGQEVILRCVPISNHLYFYWYRQILGQKVEFLVSFYNNEISEKSEIFDDQFSVERPDGSNFTLKIRSTKLEDSAMYFCASSASGGYTQYFGPGTRLTVL.

CDR3 amino acids: CATGTQETQYF. The DNA of the CDR3 is TGTGCTACAGGCACCCAAGAGACCCAGTACTTC. This chain connects TRBV7-9 to TRBJ2-5, with D perhaps matching TRBD1 (5 bases). Germline lookup yields CDR1 SEHNR and CDR2 FQNEAQ (reference sequence). This CDR3 region has 11 residues.

The rearrangement links TRBV2 to TRBJ2-1; 12 nucleotides agree with TRBD2. CDR1 is SNHLY and CDR2 is FYNNEI in the germline V gene. The CDR3 spans 19 residues. Germline trimming cut 0 bases from V and 9 bases from J; bases unmatched to any gene: 15. This CDR3 reads CASSEARRMSSGRAGEQFF. DNA for the CDR3: TGTGCCAGCAGTGAAGCGCGGAGGATGTCTAGCGGGAGGGCTGGTGAGCAGTTCTTC.

This clone was recorded a few times. This sequence joins TRBV5-6 and TRBJ1-2, with 9 positions matching TRBD1. With V trimmed by 1 base and J by 8 bases, 6 bases remained unmatched. CDR1 is SGHDT, CDR2 YYEEEE, per germline. The CDR3 spans 14 residues. CDR3 loop: CASSLTGGKKGYTF. The DNA for the CDR3 is TGTGCCAGCAGCTTGACAGGGGGCAAGAAAGGCTACACCTTC.

This clone was observed a handful of times. The V and J genes are TRBV18 and TRBJ2-2; TRBD1 might be the D (5 bases). Between the trimmed V and J ends, which lost 6 bases and 3 bases, there was a span of 17 bases. Germline CDR1 and CDR2: KGHSH and LQKENI. The CDR3 has 16 residues. The CDR3 loop reads CASSPQQGRYTGELFF. As DNA, the CDR3 is TGTGCCAGCTCCCCCCAGCAGGGAAGGTACACCGGGGAGCTGTTTTTT. Filled out from reference TRBV18 and TRBJ2-2, the complete variable domain reads NAGVMQNPRHLVRRRGQEARLRCSPMKGHSHVYWYRQLPEEGLKFMVYLQKENIIDESGMPKERFSAEFPKEGPSILRIQQVVRGDSAAYFCASSPQQGRYTGELFFGEGSRLTVL.